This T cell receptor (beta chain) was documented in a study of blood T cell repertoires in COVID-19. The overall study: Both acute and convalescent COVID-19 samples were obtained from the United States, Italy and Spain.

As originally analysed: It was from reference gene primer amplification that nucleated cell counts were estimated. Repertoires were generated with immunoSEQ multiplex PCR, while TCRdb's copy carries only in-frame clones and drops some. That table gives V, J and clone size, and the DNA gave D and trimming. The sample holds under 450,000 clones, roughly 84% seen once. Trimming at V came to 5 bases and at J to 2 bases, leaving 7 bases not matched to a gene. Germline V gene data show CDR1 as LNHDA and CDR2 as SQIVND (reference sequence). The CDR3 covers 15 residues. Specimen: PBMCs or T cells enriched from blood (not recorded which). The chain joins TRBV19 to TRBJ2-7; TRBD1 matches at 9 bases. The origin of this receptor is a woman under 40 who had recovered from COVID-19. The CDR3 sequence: CASSPEGQGAYEQYF. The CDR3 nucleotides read TGTGCCAGTAGTCCCGAGGGACAGGGTGCCTACGAGCAGTACTTC.